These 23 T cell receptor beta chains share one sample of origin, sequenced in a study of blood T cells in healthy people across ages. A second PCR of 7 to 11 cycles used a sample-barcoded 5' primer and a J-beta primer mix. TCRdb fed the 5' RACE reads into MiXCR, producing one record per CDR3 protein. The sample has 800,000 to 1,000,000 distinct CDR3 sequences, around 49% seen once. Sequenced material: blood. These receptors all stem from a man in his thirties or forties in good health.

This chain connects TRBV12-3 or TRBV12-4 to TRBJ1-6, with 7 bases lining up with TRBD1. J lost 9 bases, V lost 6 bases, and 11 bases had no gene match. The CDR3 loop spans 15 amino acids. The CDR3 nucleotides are TGTGCCAGCAGCCCCGACAGGGTGGGTTCTTCACCCCTCCACTTT. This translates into CASSPDRVGSSPLHF.

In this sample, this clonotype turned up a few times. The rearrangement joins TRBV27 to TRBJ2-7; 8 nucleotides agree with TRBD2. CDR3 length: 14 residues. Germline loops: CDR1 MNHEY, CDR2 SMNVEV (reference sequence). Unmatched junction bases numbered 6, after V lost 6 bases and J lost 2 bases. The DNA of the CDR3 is TGTGCCAGCAGCCTAGCGGGCCTGCCCTACGAGCAGTACTTC. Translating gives CASSLAGLPYEQYF.

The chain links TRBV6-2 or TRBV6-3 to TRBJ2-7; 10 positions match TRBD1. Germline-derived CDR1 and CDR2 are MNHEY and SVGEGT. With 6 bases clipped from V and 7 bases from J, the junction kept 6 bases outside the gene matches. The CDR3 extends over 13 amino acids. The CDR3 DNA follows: TGTGCCAGCAGCCCTGGGACAGGGGAAGAGCAGTACTTC. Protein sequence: CASSPGTGEEQYF.

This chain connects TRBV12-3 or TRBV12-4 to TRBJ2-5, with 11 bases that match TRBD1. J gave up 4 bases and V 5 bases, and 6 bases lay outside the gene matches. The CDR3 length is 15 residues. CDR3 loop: CASSGWDRGRETQYF. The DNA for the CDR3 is TGTGCCAGCAGTGGGTGGGACAGGGGGAGAGAGACCCAGTACTTC.

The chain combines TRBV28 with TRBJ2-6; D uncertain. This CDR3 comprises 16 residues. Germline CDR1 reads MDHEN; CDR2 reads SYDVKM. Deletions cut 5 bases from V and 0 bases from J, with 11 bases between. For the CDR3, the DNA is TGTGCCAGCAGTACTCCCGGACGCTCTGGGGCCAACGTCCTGACTTTC. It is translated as CASSTPGRSGANVLTF.

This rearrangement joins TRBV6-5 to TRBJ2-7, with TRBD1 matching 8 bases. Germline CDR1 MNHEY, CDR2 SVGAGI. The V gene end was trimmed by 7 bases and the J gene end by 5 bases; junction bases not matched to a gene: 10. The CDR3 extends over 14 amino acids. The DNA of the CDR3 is TGTGCCAGCACCTTCGGGACAGGCTTAAACGAGCAGTACTTC. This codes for CASTFGTGLNEQYF.

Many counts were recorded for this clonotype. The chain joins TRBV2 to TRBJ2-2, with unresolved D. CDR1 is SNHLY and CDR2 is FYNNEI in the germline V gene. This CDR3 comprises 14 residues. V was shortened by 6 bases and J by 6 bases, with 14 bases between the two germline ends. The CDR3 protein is CASRDGWAAGELFF. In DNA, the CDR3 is TGTGCCAGCAGGGACGGATGGGCGGCCGGGGAGCTGTTTTTT.

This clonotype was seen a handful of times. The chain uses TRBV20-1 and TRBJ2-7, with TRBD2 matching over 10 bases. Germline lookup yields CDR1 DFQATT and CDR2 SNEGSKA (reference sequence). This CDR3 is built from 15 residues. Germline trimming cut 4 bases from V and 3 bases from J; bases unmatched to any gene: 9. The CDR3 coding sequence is TGCAGTGCTATCGAACCGGGACTAGCGCGCTACGAGCAGTACTTC. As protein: CSAIEPGLARYEQYF.

The CDR3 here is CASSFTGTLTDTQYF. The CDR3 DNA is TGTGCCAGCAGCTTTACCGGGACGCTCACAGATACGCAGTATTTT. The chain uses TRBV12-3 or TRBV12-4 and TRBJ2-3, with D possibly being TRBD1 or TRBD2 (5 bases each). The CDR3 runs to 15 residues. The V gene lost 6 bases and the J gene lost 2 bases, with 15 bases spanning the gap.

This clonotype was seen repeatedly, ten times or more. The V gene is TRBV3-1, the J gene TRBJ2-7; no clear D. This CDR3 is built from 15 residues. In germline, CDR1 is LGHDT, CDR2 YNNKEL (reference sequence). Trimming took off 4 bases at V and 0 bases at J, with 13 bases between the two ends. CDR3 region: CASSRLVSASYEQYF. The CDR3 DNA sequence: TGTGCCAGCAGCCGTTTGGTCTCGGCCTCCTACGAGCAGTACTTC.

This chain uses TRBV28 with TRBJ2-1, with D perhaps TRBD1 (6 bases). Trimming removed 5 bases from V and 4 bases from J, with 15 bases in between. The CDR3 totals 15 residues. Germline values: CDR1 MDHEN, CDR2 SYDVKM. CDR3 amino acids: CASSRASTGYNEQFF. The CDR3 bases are TGTGCCAGCAGTCGCGCAAGCACAGGGTACAATGAGCAGTTCTTC.

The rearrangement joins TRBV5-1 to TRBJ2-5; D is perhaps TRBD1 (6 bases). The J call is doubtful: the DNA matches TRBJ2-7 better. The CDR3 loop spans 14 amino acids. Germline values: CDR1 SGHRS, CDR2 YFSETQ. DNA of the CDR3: TGCGCCAGCTCGATCCCGGGACATACCTACGAGCAGTACTTC. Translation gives CASSIPGHTYEQYF.

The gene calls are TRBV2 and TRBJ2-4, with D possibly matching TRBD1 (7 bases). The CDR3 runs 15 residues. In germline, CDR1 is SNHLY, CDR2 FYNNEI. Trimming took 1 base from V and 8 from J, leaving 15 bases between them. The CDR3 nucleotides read TGTGCCAGCAGTGAAGTCGTACCAGGGGGGTACATTCAGTACTTC. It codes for CASSEVVPGGYIQYF.

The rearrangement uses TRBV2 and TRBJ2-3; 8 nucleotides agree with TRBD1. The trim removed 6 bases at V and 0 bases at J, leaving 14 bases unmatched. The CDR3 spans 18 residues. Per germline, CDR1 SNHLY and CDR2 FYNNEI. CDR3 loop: CASRSGTGSRVSTDTQYF. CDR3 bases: TGTGCCAGCAGATCCGGGACAGGCTCTCGAGTTAGCACAGATACGCAGTATTTT.

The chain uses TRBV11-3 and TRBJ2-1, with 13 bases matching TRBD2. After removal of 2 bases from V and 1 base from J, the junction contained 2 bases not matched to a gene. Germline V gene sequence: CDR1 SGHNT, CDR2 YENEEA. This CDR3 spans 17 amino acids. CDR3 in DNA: TGTGCCAGCAGCTTAACTAGCGGGGGGGCATCCTACAATGAGCAGTTCTTC. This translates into CASSLTSGGASYNEQFF.

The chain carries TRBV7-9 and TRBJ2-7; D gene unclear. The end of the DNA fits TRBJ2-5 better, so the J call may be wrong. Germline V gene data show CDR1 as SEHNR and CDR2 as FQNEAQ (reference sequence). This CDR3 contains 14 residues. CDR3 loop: CASSSLGKQETQYF. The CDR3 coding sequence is TGTGCCAGCAGCTCCCTGGGCAAACAAGAGACCCAGTACTTC.

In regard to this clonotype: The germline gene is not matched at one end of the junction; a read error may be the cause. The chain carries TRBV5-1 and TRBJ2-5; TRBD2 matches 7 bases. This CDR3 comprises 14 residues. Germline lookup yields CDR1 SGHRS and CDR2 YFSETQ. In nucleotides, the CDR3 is TGTGCCAGCAGCTTGGTACTAGCGTGGGAGACCCAGTACTTC. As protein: CASSLVLAWETQYF.

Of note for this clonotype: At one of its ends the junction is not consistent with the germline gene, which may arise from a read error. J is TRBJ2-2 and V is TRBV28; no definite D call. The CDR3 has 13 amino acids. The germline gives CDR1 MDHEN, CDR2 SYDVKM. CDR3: CASHRPNTGELFF. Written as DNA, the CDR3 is TGTGCCAGCCACCGGCCGAATACCGGGGAGCTGTTTTTT.

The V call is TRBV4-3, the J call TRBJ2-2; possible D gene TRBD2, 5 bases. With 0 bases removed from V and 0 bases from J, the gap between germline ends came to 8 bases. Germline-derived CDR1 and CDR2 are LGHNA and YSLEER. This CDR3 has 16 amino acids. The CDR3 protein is CASSQDSGANTGELFF. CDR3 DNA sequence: TGCGCCAGCAGCCAAGATTCCGGGGCGAACACCGGGGAGCTGTTTTTT.

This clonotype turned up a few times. CDR3 nucleotides: TGTGCCAGCAGCCAAGCGGGACCCCAGGTAGAGCAGTTCTTC. Translated, it gives CASSQAGPQVEQFF. This rearrangement joins TRBV3-1 to TRBJ2-1, with D possibly being TRBD1 or TRBD2 (5 bases each). V shed 1 base and J shed 10 bases, with 14 bases lying between them. This CDR3 spans 14 amino acids. Looked up from germline, CDR1 is LGHDT and CDR2 is YNNKEL (reference sequence).

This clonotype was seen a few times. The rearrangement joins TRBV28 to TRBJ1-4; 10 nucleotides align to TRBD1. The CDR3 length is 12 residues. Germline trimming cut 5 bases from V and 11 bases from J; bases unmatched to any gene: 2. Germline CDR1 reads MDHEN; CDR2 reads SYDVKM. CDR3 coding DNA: TGTGCCAGCAGTGCGGGACAGGGGAAACTGTTTTTT. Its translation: CASSAGQGKLFF.

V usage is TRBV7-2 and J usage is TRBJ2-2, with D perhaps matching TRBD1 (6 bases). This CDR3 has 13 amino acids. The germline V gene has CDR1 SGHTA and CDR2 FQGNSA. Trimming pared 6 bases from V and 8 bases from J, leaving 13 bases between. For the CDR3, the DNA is TGTGCCAGCAGACCAGCAGGGACAGGGGAGCTGTTTTTT. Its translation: CASRPAGTGELFF.

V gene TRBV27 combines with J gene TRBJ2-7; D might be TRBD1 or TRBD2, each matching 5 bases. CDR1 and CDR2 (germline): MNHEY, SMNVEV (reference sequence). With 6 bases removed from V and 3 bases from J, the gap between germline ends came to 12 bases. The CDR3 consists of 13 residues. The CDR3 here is CASREQEDYEQYF. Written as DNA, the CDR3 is TGTGCCAGCAGGGAACAGGAGGACTACGAGCAGTACTTC.